This TCR beta chain was identified during a study of blood T cell repertoires in COVID-19. Study details: T cells, B-cell-depleted T cells, or PBMCs supplied cDNA or gDNA.

The CDR3 consists of 17 residues. V lost 3 bases to trimming and J lost 4 bases; unmatched junction nucleotides: 15. CDR1 is DFQATT, CDR2 SNEGSKA, per germline (reference sequence). Assignment of participants to cohorts was predicated upon participant-reported clinical history. Recovered status in Cohort 3 required two negative PCRs, clearance, or symptom resolution. The data were produced by immunoSEQ multiplex PCR, yet TCRdb's version contains in-frame clones alone and is incomplete. Among around 500,000 clones, approximately 87% were seen once, and the ten largest hold roughly 1.9%. This sequence was found in a middle-aged woman who had recovered from COVID-19. The specimen was PBMCs or T cells enriched from blood (not recorded which). V gene TRBV20-1 combines with J gene TRBJ2-1; 7 nucleotides line up with TRBD2. The CDR3 loop is CSASNNLASGSYNEQFF. CDR3 nucleotide sequence: TGCAGTGCTAGTAATAATTTGGCTAGCGGTTCGTACAATGAGCAGTTCTTC.